The following is a T cell receptor (beta chain) sequence with its context. Its antigen is not known. Every bit of the isolated RNA underwent reverse transcription, so sequencing read expressed TCRB transcripts. Clones were read by immunoSEQ multiplex PCR, and TCRdb kept only the in-frame ones, dropping some. This table has about 660,000 clones, around 15% appearing once. The CDR3 is 14 amino acids. Germline V CDR1 and CDR2: SGDLS, YYNGEE. V was pared by 0 bases and J by 0 bases, with 4 bases between. The data were taken from a study of beta chain features in type 1 diabetes. Overall study: No age, gender or cell yield differences were seen between patients and healthy donors.

Study findings and constraints: Compared with healthy donors, patients appeared to share more similar naive, central memory and regulatory TCRB repertoires. In every one of the four CD4+ subsets, TCRB CDR3s were moderately but significantly shorter in Type 1 diabetes patients.

This receptor was identified in a man younger than 35 with type 1 diabetes. The V call is TRBV9, the J call TRBJ1-5; D is unresolved. Source material: naive CD4+ T cells from blood. The CDR3 DNA follows: TGTGCCAGCAGCGTAGCCGATAGCAATCAGCCCCAGCATTTT. The encoded protein is CASSVADSNQPQHF.